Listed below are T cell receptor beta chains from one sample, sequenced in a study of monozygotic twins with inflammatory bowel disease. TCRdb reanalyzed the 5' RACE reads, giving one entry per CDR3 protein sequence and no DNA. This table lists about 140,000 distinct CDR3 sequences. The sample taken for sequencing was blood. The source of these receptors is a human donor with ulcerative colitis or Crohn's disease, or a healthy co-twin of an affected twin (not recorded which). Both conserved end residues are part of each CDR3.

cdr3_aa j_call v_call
CASSLAAGETQHF TRBJ1-5 TRBV7-3
CASSTRQGMNTEAFF TRBJ1-1 TRBV7-9
CASTRGGMNTEAFF TRBJ1-1 TRBV6-2/TRBV6-3
CASSPRRELNEQFF TRBJ2-1 TRBV12-3/TRBV12-4
CASTRSGLGGTGELFF TRBJ2-2 TRBV6-5
CASSGTPPYEQYF TRBJ2-7 TRBV9
CASSESPAGVNEQFF TRBJ2-1 TRBV6-4
CATSEGRSYNQPQHF TRBJ1-5 TRBV24-1
CATSSRRGNEQFF TRBJ2-1 TRBV15
CASSTGWNTEAFF TRBJ1-1 TRBV27
CASSSRRLDQPEKLFF TRBJ1-4 TRBV5-6
CASSRPGHDQETQYF TRBJ2-5 TRBV27
CASSLEGDYNEQFF TRBJ2-1 TRBV5-1
CASSFIRGLSGANVLTF TRBJ2-6 TRBV5-1
CASSSTWLLAGVQTDTQYF TRBJ2-3 TRBV11-3
CASSSTLGGQPQHF TRBJ1-5 TRBV5-1
CSGGLAGAETQYF TRBJ2-5 TRBV20-1
CASSYPEDRFSYEQYF TRBJ2-7 TRBV28